The clone carrying this TCR beta chain was recorded a few times. The sample comes from a study of T cells after yellow fever vaccination. TCRdb independently ran MiXCR on the 5' RACE reads; one entry per CDR3 protein. There are roughly 330,000 distinct CDR3 sequences in the sample; 6.8% occur only once, and roughly a sixth lies in the top ten. J lost 1 base, V lost 4 bases, and 1 base had no gene match. Germline V gene lookup returns CDR1 SGHDT and CDR2 YYEEEE. The CDR3 extends over 13 amino acids. The input for sequencing was PBMCs, taken about 49 days after the first yellow fever vaccination. The receptor was isolated from a man younger than 35 who received the YFV17D yellow fever vaccine. The chain recombines TRBV5-6 with TRBJ2-5; 7 nucleotides match TRBD1. CDR3 amino acids: CASSGTVQETQYF. The CDR3 coding sequence is TGTGCCAGCAGCGGGACAGTCCAAGAGACCCAGTACTTC. The whole variable domain, filled in from reference TRBV5-6 and TRBJ2-5, reads DAGVTQSPTHLIKTRGQQVTLRCSPKSGHDTVSWYQQALGQGPQFIFQYYEEEERQRGNFPDRFSGHQFPNYSSELNVNALLLGDSALYLCASSGTVQETQYFGPGTRLLVL.